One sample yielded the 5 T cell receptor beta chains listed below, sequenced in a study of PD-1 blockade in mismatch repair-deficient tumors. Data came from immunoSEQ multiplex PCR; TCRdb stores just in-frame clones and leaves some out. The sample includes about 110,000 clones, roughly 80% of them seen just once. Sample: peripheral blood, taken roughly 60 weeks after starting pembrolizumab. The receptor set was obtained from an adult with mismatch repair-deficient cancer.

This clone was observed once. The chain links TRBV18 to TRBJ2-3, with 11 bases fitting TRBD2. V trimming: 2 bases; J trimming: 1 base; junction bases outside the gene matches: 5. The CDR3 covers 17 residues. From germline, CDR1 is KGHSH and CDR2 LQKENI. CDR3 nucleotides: TGTGCCAGCTCACCAGCAACTAGCGGGAGCGGCACAGATACGCAGTATTTT. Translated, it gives CASSPATSGSGTDTQYF.

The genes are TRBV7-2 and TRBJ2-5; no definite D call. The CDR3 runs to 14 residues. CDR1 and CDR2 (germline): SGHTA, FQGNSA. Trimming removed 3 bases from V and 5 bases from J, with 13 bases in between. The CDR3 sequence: CASSLLVLVETQYF. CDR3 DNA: TGTGCCAGCAGCTTGCTAGTTCTGGTGGAGACCCAGTACTTC.

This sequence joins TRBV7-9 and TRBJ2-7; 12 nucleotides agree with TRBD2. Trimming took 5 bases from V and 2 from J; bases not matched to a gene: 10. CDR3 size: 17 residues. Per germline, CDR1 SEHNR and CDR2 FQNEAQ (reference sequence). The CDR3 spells CASSQELAGGPPYEQYF. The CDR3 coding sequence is TGTGCCAGCAGCCAAGAGCTAGCGGGAGGGCCCCCCTACGAGCAGTACTTC. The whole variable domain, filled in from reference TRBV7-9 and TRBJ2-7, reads DTGVSQNPRHKITKRGQNVTFRCDPISEHNRLYWYRQTLGQGPEFLTYFQNEAQLEKSRLLSDRFSAERPKGSFSTLEIQRTEQGDSAMYLCASSQELAGGPPYEQYFGPGTRLTVT.

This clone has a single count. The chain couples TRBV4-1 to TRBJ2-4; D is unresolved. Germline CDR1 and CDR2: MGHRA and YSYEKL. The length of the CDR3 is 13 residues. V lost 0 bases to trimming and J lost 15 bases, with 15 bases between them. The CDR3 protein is CASSQEEGDNRYF. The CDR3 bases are TGCGCCAGCAGCCAAGAGGAAGGTGACAATCGGTACTTC.

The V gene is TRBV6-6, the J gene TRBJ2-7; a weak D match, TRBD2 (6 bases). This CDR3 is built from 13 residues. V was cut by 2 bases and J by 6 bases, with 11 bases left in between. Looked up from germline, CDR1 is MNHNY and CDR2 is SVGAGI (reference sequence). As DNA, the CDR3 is TGTGCCAGCAGTTACGGGACTGCGTCCGAGCAGTACTTC. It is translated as CASSYGTASEQYF.